This T cell receptor beta chain comes out of a study of Ad26.COV2.S vaccination and SARS-CoV-2 variants. Findings and caveats of the study: From the TCR breadth and depth analyses, total T cell responses may have been underestimated. Higher spike-specific TCR breadth was found in vaccine recipients than in placebo recipients. Similar non-spike TCR breadth was observed in recipients of vaccine and of placebo.

Profiled with immunoSEQ multiplex PCR; TCRdb holds only in-frame clones, not every one. The data show about 180,000 clones, with about 83% seen just once and 5.9% held by the top ten. The length of the CDR3 is 17 residues. V was trimmed by 4 bases and J by 1 base, leaving 20 bases between them. The germline gives CDR1 SGHDT, CDR2 YYEEEE. Concerning this clone itself: Its antigen is still unknown.

The material was peripheral blood, obtained after recovery from COVID-19. This receptor was obtained from a human donor who had recovered from COVID-19. The chain is built from TRBV5-6 and TRBJ1-1, with D tentatively TRBD1 (6 bases). Here the CDR3 reads CASSTTPFRQENTEAFF. Here the CDR3 DNA reads TGTGCCAGCAGCACAACACCATTCAGACAGGAGAACACTGAAGCTTTCTTT. The complete variable domain, with remaining parts taken from reference TRBV5-6 and TRBJ1-1, reads DAGVTQSPTHLIKTRGQQVTLRCSPKSGHDTVSWYQQALGQGPQFIFQYYEEEERQRGNFPDRFSGHQFPNYSSELNVNALLLGDSALYLCASSTTPFRQENTEAFFGQGTRLTVV.